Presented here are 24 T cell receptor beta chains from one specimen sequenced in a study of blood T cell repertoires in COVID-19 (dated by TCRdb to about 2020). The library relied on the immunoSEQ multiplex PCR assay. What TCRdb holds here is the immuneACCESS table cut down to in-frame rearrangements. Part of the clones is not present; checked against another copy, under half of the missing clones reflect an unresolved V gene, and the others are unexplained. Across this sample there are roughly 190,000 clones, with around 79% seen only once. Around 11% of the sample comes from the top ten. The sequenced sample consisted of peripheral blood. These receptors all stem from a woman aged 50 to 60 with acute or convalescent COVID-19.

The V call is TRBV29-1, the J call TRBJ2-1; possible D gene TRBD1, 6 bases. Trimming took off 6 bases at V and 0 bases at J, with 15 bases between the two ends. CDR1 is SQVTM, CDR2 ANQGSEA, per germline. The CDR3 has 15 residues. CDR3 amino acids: CSVFQGPSSYNEQFF. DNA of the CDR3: TGCAGCGTCTTTCAGGGGCCTAGCTCCTACAATGAGCAGTTCTTC.

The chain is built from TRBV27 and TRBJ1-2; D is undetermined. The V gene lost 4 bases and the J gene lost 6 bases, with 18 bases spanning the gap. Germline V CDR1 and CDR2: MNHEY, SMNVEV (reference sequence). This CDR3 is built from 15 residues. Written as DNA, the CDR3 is TGTGCCAGCAGTTCCTCGGGTTTTACAGCGGATGGCTACACCTTC. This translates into CASSSSGFTADGYTF.

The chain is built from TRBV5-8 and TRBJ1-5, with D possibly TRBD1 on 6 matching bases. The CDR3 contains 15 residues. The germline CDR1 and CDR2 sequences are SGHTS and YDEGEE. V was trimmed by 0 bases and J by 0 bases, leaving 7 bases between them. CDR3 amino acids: CASSLGTASNQPQHF. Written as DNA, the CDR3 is TGTGCCAGCAGCTTGGGGACAGCTAGCAATCAGCCCCAGCATTTT.

CDR3 residues: CASTGPQGKNSPLHF. CDR3 DNA: TGTGCCAGCACAGGGCCACAGGGTAAGAATTCACCCCTCCACTTT. The chain has TRBV21-1 and TRBJ1-6; the table names TRBD1, a call not compared with the DNA. TRBV21-1 corresponds to a pseudogene. The CDR3 contains 15 residues.

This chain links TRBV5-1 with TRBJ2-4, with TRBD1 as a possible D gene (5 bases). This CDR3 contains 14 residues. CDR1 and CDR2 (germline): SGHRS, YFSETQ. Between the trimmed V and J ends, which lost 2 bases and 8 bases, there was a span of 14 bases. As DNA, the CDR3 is TGCGCCAGCAGCTTCAGGGAAAGTGGAGACATTCAGTACTTC. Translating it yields CASSFRESGDIQYF.

DNA for the CDR3: TGTGCCAGTTTCGGGGGGGGGCGTTCGGAGCCCCAGCATTTT. It is translated as CASFGGGRSEPQHF. The chain is built from TRBV28 and TRBJ1-5, with D tentatively TRBD1 (6 bases). Trimming took 9 bases from V and 8 from J, leaving 20 bases between them. This CDR3 is 14 amino acids long. Per germline, CDR1 MDHEN and CDR2 SYDVKM. The full variable domain, its missing parts supplied by reference TRBV28 and TRBJ1-5, is DVKVTQSSRYLVKRTGEKVFLECVQDMDHENMFWYRQDPGLGLRLIYFSYDVKMKEKGDIPEGYSVSREKKERFSLILESASTNQTSMYLCASFGGGRSEPQHFGDGTRLSIL.

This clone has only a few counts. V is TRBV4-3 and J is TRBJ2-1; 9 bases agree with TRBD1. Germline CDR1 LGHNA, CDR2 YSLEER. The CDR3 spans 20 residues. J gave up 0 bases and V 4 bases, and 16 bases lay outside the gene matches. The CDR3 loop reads CASSPRGGGAGQGSYNEQFF. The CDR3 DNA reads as TGCGCCAGCAGCCCTCGAGGGGGGGGAGCGGGACAGGGCTCCTACAATGAGCAGTTCTTC.

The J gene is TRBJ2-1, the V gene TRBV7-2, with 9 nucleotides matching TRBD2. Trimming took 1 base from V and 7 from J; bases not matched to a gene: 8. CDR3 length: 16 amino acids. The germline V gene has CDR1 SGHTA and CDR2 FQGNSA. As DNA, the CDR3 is TGTGCCAGCAGCTTAGGATCGGCGGGGGGGCAGAATGAGCAGTTCTTC. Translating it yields CASSLGSAGGQNEQFF.

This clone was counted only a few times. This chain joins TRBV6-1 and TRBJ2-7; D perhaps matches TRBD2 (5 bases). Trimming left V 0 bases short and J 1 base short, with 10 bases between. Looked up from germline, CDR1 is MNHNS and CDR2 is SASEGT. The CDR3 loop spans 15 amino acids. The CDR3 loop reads CASSEALGSSYEQYF. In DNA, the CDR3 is TGTGCCAGCAGTGAAGCGTTAGGGAGTTCCTACGAGCAGTACTTC.

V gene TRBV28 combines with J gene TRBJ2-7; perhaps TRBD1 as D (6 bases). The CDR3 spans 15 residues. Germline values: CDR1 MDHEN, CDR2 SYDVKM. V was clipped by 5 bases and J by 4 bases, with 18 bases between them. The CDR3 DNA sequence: TGTGCCAGCAGTCCTCACCCTGGGGGCATTTACGAGCAGTACTTC. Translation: CASSPHPGGIYEQYF.

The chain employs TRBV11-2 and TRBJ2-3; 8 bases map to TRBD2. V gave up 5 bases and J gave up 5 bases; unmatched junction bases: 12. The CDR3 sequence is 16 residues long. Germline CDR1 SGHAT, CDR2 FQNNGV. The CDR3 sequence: CASSPSGGRSIDTQYF. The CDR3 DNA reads TGTGCCAGCAGCCCTAGTGGCGGGAGGTCAATAGATACGCAGTATTTT.

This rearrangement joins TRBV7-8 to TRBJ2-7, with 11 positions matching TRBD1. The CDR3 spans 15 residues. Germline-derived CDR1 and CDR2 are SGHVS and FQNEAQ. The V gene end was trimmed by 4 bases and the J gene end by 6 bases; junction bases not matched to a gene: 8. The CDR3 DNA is TGTGCCAGCAGCTCGGCTACCGGGACAGGGGGCGAGCAGTACTTC. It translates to CASSSATGTGGEQYF.

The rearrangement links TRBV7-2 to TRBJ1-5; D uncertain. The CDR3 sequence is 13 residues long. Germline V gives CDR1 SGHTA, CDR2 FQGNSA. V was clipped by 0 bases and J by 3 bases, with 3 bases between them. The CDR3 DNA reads TGTGCCAGCAGCTTAGCCCACAATCAGCCCCAGCATTTT. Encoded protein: CASSLAHNQPQHF.

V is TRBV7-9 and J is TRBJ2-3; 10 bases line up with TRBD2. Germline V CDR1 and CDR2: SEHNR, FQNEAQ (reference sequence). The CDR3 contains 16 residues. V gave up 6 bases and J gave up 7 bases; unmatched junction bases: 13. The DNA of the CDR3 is TGTGCCAGCAGTCCTTTTGAGCGGGAGGGCCTCAATACGCAGTATTTT. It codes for CASSPFEREGLNTQYF.

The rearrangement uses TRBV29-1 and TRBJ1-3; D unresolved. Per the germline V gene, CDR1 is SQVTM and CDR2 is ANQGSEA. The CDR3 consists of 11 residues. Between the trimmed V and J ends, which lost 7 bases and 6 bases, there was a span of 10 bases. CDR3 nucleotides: TGCAGCGCCCGGGAACTAAACACCATATATTTT. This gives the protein CSARELNTIYF.

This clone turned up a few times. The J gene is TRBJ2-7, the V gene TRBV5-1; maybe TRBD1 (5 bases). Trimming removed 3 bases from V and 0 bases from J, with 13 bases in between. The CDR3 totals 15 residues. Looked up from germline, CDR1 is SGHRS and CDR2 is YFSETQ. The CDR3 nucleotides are TGCGCCAGCAGCTACCAAGACAGATACTCCTACGAGCAGTACTTC. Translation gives CASSYQDRYSYEQYF.

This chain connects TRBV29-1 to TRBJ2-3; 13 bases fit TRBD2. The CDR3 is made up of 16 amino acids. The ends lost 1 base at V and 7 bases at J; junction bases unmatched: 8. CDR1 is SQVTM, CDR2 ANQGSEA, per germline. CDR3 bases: TGCAGCGTTGAAGGACTAGCGGGGGGCGTCTTCAATACGCAGTATTTT. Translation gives CSVEGLAGGVFNTQYF.

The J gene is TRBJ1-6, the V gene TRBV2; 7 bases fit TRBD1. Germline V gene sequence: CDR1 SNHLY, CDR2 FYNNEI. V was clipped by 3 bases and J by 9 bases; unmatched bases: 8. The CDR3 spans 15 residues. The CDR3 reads CASSDPGQTSSPLHF. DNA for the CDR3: TGTGCCAGCAGTGACCCGGGACAGACCTCTTCACCCCTCCACTTT.

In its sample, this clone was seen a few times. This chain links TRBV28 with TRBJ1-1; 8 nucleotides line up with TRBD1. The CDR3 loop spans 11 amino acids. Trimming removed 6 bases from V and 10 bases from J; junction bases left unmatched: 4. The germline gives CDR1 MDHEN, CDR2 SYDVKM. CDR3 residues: CASRTDRGAFF. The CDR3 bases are TGTGCCAGCAGGACCGACAGGGGAGCTTTCTTT.

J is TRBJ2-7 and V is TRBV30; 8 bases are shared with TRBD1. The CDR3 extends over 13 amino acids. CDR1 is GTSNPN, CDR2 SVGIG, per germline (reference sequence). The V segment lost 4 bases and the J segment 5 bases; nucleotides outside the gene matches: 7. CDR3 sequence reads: CAWNGDRGNEQYF. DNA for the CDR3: TGTGCCTGGAACGGAGACAGGGGAAACGAGCAGTACTTC.

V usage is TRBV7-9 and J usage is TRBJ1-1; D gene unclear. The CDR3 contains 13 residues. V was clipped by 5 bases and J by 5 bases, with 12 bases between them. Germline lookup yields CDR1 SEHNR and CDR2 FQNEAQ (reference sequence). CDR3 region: CASSLERVTEAFF. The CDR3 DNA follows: TGTGCCAGCAGCCTAGAGAGGGTTACTGAAGCTTTCTTT.

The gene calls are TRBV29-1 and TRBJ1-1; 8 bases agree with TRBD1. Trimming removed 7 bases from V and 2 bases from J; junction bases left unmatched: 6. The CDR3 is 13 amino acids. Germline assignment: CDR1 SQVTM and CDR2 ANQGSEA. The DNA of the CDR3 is TGCAGCGCCAGACAGGGGTCCAACACTGAAGCTTTCTTT. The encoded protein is CSARQGSNTEAFF.

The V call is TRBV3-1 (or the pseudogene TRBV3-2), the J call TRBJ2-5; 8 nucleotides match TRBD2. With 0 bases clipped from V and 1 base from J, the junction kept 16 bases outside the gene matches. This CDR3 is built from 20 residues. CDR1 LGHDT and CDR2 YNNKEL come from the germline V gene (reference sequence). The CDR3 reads CASSQEVLAGGSGSQETQYF. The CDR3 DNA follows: TGTGCCAGCAGCCAAGAAGTTCTGGCGGGAGGAAGTGGGTCCCAAGAGACCCAGTACTTC.

The CDR3 sequence: CASSLDDRDEYF. The CDR3 DNA follows: TGTGCCAGCAGCTTGGACGACAGGGACGAGTACTTC. The chain has TRBV5-8 and TRBJ2-7; TRBD1 matches at 7 bases. With 0 bases clipped from V and 11 bases from J, the junction kept 5 bases outside the gene matches. The CDR3 is 12 amino acids. Looked up from germline, CDR1 is SGHTS and CDR2 is YDEGEE.